This T cell receptor beta chain derives from a study of T cell responses to AZD1222 COVID-19 vaccine. Trimming left V 2 bases short and J 2 bases short, with 12 bases between. The germline gives CDR1 MNHEY, CDR2 SVGEGT. CDR3 length equals 16 residues. Produced via immunoSEQ multiplex PCR; TCRdb's table is partial and in-frame only. This table holds about 150,000 clones, around 86% found once. This sequence was found in an adult who received the AZD1222 COVID-19 vaccine. The sequenced sample was peripheral blood, obtained 28 days after the second AZD1222 dose. This sequence joins TRBV6-2 or TRBV6-3 and TRBJ2-2; a possible D gene is TRBD2 (6 bases). CDR3 residues: CASSYVGLLNTGELFF. CDR3 in DNA: TGTGCCAGCAGTTACGTGGGACTTCTCAACACCGGGGAGCTGTTTTTT.